Listed below are T cell receptor beta chains from one sample, sequenced in a study of T cells in Graves' hyperthyroidism and ophthalmopathy. TCRdb re-analysed the multiplex PCR reads in MiXCR, keeping a single row per CDR3 protein. The sample records under 700,000 distinct CDR3 sequences, 46% being singletons. Sequencing input: peripheral blood or thyroid tissue (not recorded which). The origin of the receptors is a woman younger than 35 with Graves' hyperthyroidism. CDR3s include the opening cysteine and the closing phenylalanine or tryptophan.

J: TRBJ1-3
V: TRBV5-5
CDR3: CASRDREWSGNTIYF

J: TRBJ2-5
V: TRBV7-2
CDR3: CASTPTGEPAPGDLWETQYF

J: TRBJ1-2
V: TRBV6-1
CDR3: CASSGHERNYGYTF

J: TRBJ2-7
V: TRBV25-1
CDR3: CASRDTGGGSYEQYF

J: TRBJ1-6
V: TRBV6-6
CDR3: CAISYQGVENSPLHF

J: TRBJ1-5
V: TRBV24-1
CDR3: CATSDRPDQPQHF

J: TRBJ2-6
V: TRBV20-1
CDR3: CSANERVANVLTF

J: TRBJ2-6
V: TRBV7-9
CDR3: CASGTGAEGPGANVLTF

J: TRBJ1-2
V: TRBV10-3
CDR3: CASRRGTGDIIGYTF

J: TRBJ2-7
V: TRBV7-6
CDR3: CAAALTYGCEQYF

J: TRBJ2-7
V: TRBV2
CDR3: CASRSRAGASYEQYF

J: TRBJ1-4
V: TRBV2
CDR3: CASSMTGRQGELFF

J: TRBJ1-2
V: TRBV24-1
CDR3: CATSGPGDIGYTF

J: TRBJ2-5
V: TRBV24-1
CDR3: CATSDGQGWETQYF

J: TRBJ1-1
V: TRBV7-9
CDR3: CASSQADRVYSEAFF

J: TRBJ1-2
V: TRBV25-1
CDR3: CASSAREDRGSGYTF

J: TRBJ2-5
V: TRBV5-1
CDR3: CATSNPNDRGATQYF

J: TRBJ1-5
V: TRBV2
CDR3: CASSLTGNMPQHF

J: TRBJ1-2
V: TRBV7-2
CDR3: CASSQQPGTGPNYGYTF

J: TRBJ1-6
V: TRBV7-9
CDR3: CASSLPDSPLHF

J: TRBJ2-2
V: TRBV7-2
CDR3: CASSSSETPNTGELFF

J: TRBJ2-5
V: TRBV2
CDR3: CASSQDKLVQTQYF

J: TRBJ2-7
V: TRBV7-2
CDR3: CASSQGELAYEQYF

J: TRBJ2-7
V: TRBV7-9
CDR3: CASSLTRDPAGGPHEQYF

J: TRBJ1-2
V: TRBV10-3
CDR3: CATRTAYGYTF

J: TRBJ1-1
V: TRBV29-1
CDR3: CSVEAFFAPWTEAFF

J: TRBJ1-4
V: TRBV7-2
CDR3: CASRPGPTTGEKLFF

J: TRBJ1-1
V: TRBV9
CDR3: CASSETDRRGTEAFF

J: TRBJ2-7
V: TRBV20-1
CDR3: CSAVAGRDYEQYF

J: TRBJ1-5
V: TRBV20-1
CDR3: CSARPSRDKGGQPQHF

J: TRBJ2-7
V: TRBV25-1
CDR3: CASSALNSYEQYF

J: TRBJ1-5
V: TRBV2
CDR3: CANSYDREFQPQHF

J: TRBJ1-5
V: TRBV24-1
CDR3: CATSDRPGQAIETQHF

J: TRBJ1-1
V: TRBV10-3
CDR3: CATGITTAGTEAFF

J: TRBJ2-3
V: TRBV6-5
CDR3: CAISYSGDTQYF

J: TRBJ2-7
V: TRBV20-1
CDR3: CSAGSETYEQYF

J: TRBJ1-1
V: TRBV20-1
CDR3: CSARGPGGLNTEAFF

J: TRBJ2-7
V: TRBV7-9
CDR3: CASSRGIVVF

J: TRBJ1-2
V: TRBV7-2
CDR3: CASSSIRGGDGYTF